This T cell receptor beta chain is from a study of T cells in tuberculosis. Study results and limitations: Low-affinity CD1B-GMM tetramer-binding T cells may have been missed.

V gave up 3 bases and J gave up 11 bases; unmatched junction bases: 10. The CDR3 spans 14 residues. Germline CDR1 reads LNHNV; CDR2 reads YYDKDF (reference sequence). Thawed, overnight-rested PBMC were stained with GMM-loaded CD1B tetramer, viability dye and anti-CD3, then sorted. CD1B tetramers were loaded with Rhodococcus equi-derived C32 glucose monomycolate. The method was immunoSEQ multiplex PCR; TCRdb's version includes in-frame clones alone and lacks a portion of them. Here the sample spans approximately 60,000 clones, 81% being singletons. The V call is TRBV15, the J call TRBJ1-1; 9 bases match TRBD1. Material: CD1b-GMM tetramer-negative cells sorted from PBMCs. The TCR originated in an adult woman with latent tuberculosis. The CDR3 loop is CATSRQQGAKGAFF. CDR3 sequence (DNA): TGTGCCACCAGCAGGCAACAGGGGGCGAAGGGGGCTTTCTTT.